This T cell receptor (beta chain) was documented in a study of CD8+ T cells in alopecia areata. Study details: The drug, oral tofacitinib, was given to treated patients at 5 to 10 mg twice daily. Tofacitinib therapy lasting 6 to 18 months was followed by 6 months off drug. General study points: Normal scalp showed lower clonality than lesional scalp, especially alopecia totalis/universalis.

Of note for this clone: Its antigen is unidentified.

CDR1 is LGHNA and CDR2 is YNFKEQ in the germline V gene. The CDR3 sequence is 12 residues long. The V end lost 4 bases, the J end lost 3 bases, and 6 bases lay between the germline ends. Those with alopecia areata gave lesional scalp punch biopsies and peripheral blood. cDNA prepared by RNA extraction and subsequent reverse transcription served as the template for sequencing. TCRdb's copy holds only in-frame clones and misses some; the assay was immunoSEQ multiplex PCR. Of around 250,000 clones listed, roughly 69% are singletons. This receptor was identified in a human donor with alopecia areata. J is TRBJ1-2 and V is TRBV4-2; D is unresolved. The sequencing used CD4+ T cells sorted from blood, collected at week 0. The chain's CDR3 is CASSPDYYGYTF. Here the CDR3 DNA reads TGTGCCAGCAGCCCCGATTACTATGGCTACACCTTC.